This passage covers 23 T cell receptor beta chains from one sample sequenced in a study of T-cell memory formation after mild COVID-19. MiXCR, run by TCRdb on the 5' RACE reads, gives a single entry per CDR3 protein. Altogether 400,000 to 450,000 distinct CDR3 sequences are present, about a sixth being singletons, with the ten largest covering 20% to 25%. The sample consisted of PBMCs or a T cell subset sorted from them (not recorded which). The receptors were gathered from a man in his late teens or twenties who had mild COVID-19 (a few samples of this study predate the infection). Cell type and time point are not known.

This clonotype was seen a few times. The chain joins TRBV28 to TRBJ1-5; no reliable D call. Trimming removed 8 bases from V and 7 bases from J, with 15 bases in between. CDR1 is MDHEN, CDR2 SYDVKM, per germline. This CDR3 is built from 13 residues. CDR3 in DNA: TGTGCCAGCGGTAGGGTTTCTGTGCAGCCCCAGCATTTT. Amino acid sequence: CASGRVSVQPQHF. Full variable domain (missing parts from reference TRBV28 and TRBJ1-5): DVKVTQSSRYLVKRTGEKVFLECVQDMDHENMFWYRQDPGLGLRLIYFSYDVKMKEKGDIPEGYSVSREKKERFSLILESASTNQTSMYLCASGRVSVQPQHFGDGTRLSIL.

This clonotype was seen more than once but under ten times. The genes are TRBV5-1 and TRBJ2-3; D perhaps matches TRBD1 (6 bases). The CDR3 consists of 15 residues. Germline CDR1 SGHRS, CDR2 YFSETQ. V was cut by 4 bases and J by 1 base, with 13 bases left in between. CDR3 nucleotide sequence: TGCGCCAGCAGCGGAGGACAGCACCGCACAGATACGCAGTATTTT. Amino acids: CASSGGQHRTDTQYF.

This clonotype was counted between two and nine times. The chain joins TRBV12-3 or TRBV12-4 to TRBJ2-3; weak D call: TRBD1 (6 bases). V shed 6 bases and J shed 1 base, with 11 bases lying between them. The CDR3 runs to 14 residues. The CDR3 coding sequence is TGTGCCAGCAGGCCGACAGGCCGCACAGATACGCAGTATTTT. Translation: CASRPTGRTDTQYF.

The genes are TRBV7-2 and TRBJ1-2; no firm D call. The germline V gene has CDR1 SGHTA and CDR2 FQGNSA. The V end lost 4 bases, the J end lost 6 bases, and 21 bases lay between the germline ends. The CDR3 spans 16 residues. The CDR3, as DNA: TGTGCCAGCAGCTCATCTCACGCGCTTCCTCCTGATGGCTACACCTTC. It translates to CASSSSHALPPDGYTF.

This clonotype appeared a few times. J is TRBJ2-3 and V is TRBV18; 7 nucleotides agree with TRBD2. The CDR3 loop spans 13 amino acids. CDR1 is KGHSH, CDR2 LQKENI, per germline. J gave up 7 bases and V 2 bases, and 3 bases lay outside the gene matches. The DNA for the CDR3 is TGTGCCAGCTCACCAGGGGAGGGGAATACGCAGTATTTT. This codes for CASSPGEGNTQYF.

V gene TRBV7-9 combines with J gene TRBJ1-3, with 8 bases matching TRBD1. Unmatched junction bases numbered 5, after V lost 4 bases and J lost 9 bases. Germline V gives CDR1 SEHNR, CDR2 FQNEAQ (reference sequence). The CDR3 covers 13 residues. The CDR3 spells CASSSTGAATIYF. The CDR3 nucleotides read TGTGCCAGCAGCTCGACAGGGGCCGCCACCATATATTTT.

The genes are TRBV18 and TRBJ2-5; D remains unclear. V was shortened by 4 bases and J by 7 bases, with 10 bases between the two germline ends. CDR3 length equals 12 residues. Per the germline V gene, CDR1 is KGHSH and CDR2 is LQKENI. The CDR3 protein is CASSLDLGTQYF. Here the CDR3 DNA reads TGTGCCAGCTCACTTGATCTTGGGACCCAGTACTTC.

This clonotype was seen only a few times. The chain employs TRBV7-9 and TRBJ2-1, with TRBD1 matching over 10 bases. Germline assignment: CDR1 SEHNR and CDR2 FQNEAQ (reference sequence). The CDR3 sequence is 16 residues long. J lost 8 bases, V lost 7 bases, and 14 bases had no gene match. The CDR3 sequence: CASTRGGTGESDEQFF. The CDR3 DNA sequence: TGTGCCAGCACCCGAGGTGGGACAGGGGAATCGGATGAGCAGTTCTTC.

The chain recombines TRBV7-2 with TRBJ1-1; D is unclear. V dropped 5 bases and J dropped 3 bases, with 7 bases sitting between them. CDR3 length: 12 amino acids. Per the germline V gene, CDR1 is SGHTA and CDR2 is FQGNSA. The CDR3 protein is CASSLLYTEAFF. The CDR3 DNA sequence: TGTGCCAGCAGCCTCCTATACACTGAAGCTTTCTTT.

This clonotype appeared a few times. The genes are TRBV7-2 and TRBJ2-5, with 10 nucleotides matching TRBD2. The junction had 8 bases not matched to a gene; V was cut back by 4 bases and J by 3 bases. Germline loops: CDR1 SGHTA, CDR2 FQGNSA. This CDR3 has 16 residues. This CDR3 is CASSWSSGGNKETQYF. The CDR3 DNA reads TGTGCCAGCAGCTGGTCTAGCGGGGGAAATAAAGAGACCCAGTACTTC.

V usage is TRBV4-3 and J usage is TRBJ1-1, with 10 bases that match TRBD1. J lost 0 bases, V lost 6 bases, and 10 bases had no gene match. CDR3 length: 17 amino acids. Germline V gives CDR1 LGHNA, CDR2 YSLEER. In nucleotides, the CDR3 is TGCGCCAGCAGTCCCTTGGGGGGACAGGGGCTGAACACTGAAGCTTTCTTT. It yields the protein CASSPLGGQGLNTEAFF.

This clonotype has just a few counts. J is TRBJ2-2 and V is TRBV27; 15 bases are shared with TRBD2. The CDR3 is made up of 17 amino acids. The germline V gene encodes CDR1 MNHEY and CDR2 SMNVEV (reference sequence). V was clipped by 3 bases and J by 4 bases; unmatched bases: 3. The CDR3 DNA is TGTGCCAGCAGTTTCGGGACTAGCGGGGGGACCACCGGGGAGCTGTTTTTT. Its protein is CASSFGTSGGTTGELFF.

This clonotype has more than one count but fewer than ten. The chain uses TRBV20-1 and TRBJ2-5; D not certain. The ends were cut back, 7 bases at V and 4 bases at J, with 22 bases in the middle. CDR3 length: 15 residues. Germline V gene lookup returns CDR1 DFQATT and CDR2 SNEGSKA (reference sequence). In nucleotides, the CDR3 is TGCAGTGTCCCAGAGTCCTACGGCGTCGGAGAGACCCAGTACTTC. This codes for CSVPESYGVGETQYF.

This clonotype was detected a few times. The chain combines TRBV4-1 with TRBJ2-2; the match to TRBD2 covers 11 bases. With V trimmed by 0 bases and J by 9 bases, 3 bases remained unmatched. The CDR3 has 15 amino acids. The germline V gene encodes CDR1 MGHRA and CDR2 YSYEKL. CDR3 loop: CASSQEASGGRELFF. CDR3 nucleotides: TGCGCCAGCAGCCAAGAGGCTAGCGGGGGGAGGGAGCTGTTTTTT.

The rearrangement links TRBV6-5 to TRBJ1-1; no firm D call. The CDR3 is 15 residues long. From germline, CDR1 is MNHEY and CDR2 SVGAGI. Trimming left V 7 bases short and J 0 bases short, with 15 bases between. CDR3 region: CASTRRLTLNTEAFF. The CDR3 DNA follows: TGTGCCAGCACCCGAAGACTGACCTTGAACACTGAAGCTTTCTTT.

V usage is TRBV4-1 and J usage is TRBJ1-5, with a weak D call TRBD1 (5 bases). Germline V CDR1 and CDR2: MGHRA, YSYEKL. The length of the CDR3 is 15 residues. Trimming took off 4 bases at V and 2 bases at J, with 12 bases between the two ends. The CDR3: CASSPYAGGNQPQHF. In DNA, the CDR3 is TGCGCCAGCAGCCCGTATGCGGGGGGCAATCAGCCCCAGCATTTT.

This clonotype was found a few times. The V gene is TRBV7-7, the J gene TRBJ2-5; TRBD2 matches 7 bases. V lost 4 bases to trimming and J lost 10 bases; unmatched junction nucleotides: 9. This CDR3 is 13 amino acids long. The germline gives CDR1 SSHAT, CDR2 FNYEAQ (reference sequence). The CDR3 region is CASSSEAGGVQYF. The CDR3 nucleotides are TGTGCCAGCAGCTCCGAAGCTGGGGGGGTCCAGTACTTC.

The V and J genes are TRBV7-3 and TRBJ2-2; no firm D call. V was clipped by 2 bases and J by 6 bases, with 16 bases between them. Germline lookup yields CDR1 SGHTA and CDR2 FQGTGA. This CDR3 has 16 residues. CDR3: CASSLRQITEPGELFF. CDR3 DNA: TGTGCCAGCAGCTTACGCCAGATCACAGAGCCCGGGGAGCTGTTTTTT.

The genes are TRBV5-6 and TRBJ1-6; a possible D gene is TRBD1 (6 bases). Germline V gives CDR1 SGHDT, CDR2 YYEEEE. The V end was cut by 4 bases, the J end by 7 bases, with 18 bases between. The CDR3 runs 16 residues. The DNA for the CDR3 is TGTGCCAGCAGCCCCTCCACGGGGGGCAGGAATTCACCCCTCCACTTT. Translation: CASSPSTGGRNSPLHF.

The sample holds many counts of this clonotype. V and J are TRBV19 and TRBJ2-3; TRBD2 might be the D (5 bases). CDR1 LNHDA and CDR2 SQIVND come from the germline V gene (reference sequence). This CDR3 has 13 residues. Between the trimmed V and J ends, which lost 5 bases and 5 bases, there was a span of 11 bases. CDR3: CASSPAGGDTQYF. CDR3 DNA: TGTGCCAGTAGTCCCGCGGGTGGAGATACGCAGTATTTT. Drawing the rest from reference TRBV19 and TRBJ2-3, the complete variable domain is DGGITQSPKYLFRKEGQNVTLSCEQNLNHDAMYWYRQDPGQGLRLIYYSQIVNDFQKGDIAEGYSVSREKKESFPLTVTSAQKNPTAFYLCASSPAGGDTQYFGPGTRLTVL.

This clonotype came up a few times. V usage is TRBV28 and J usage is TRBJ2-7; D tentatively reads TRBD1 or TRBD2 (5 bases each). This CDR3 is 16 amino acids long. Per the germline V gene, CDR1 is MDHEN and CDR2 is SYDVKM. Trimming pared 2 bases from V and 0 bases from J, leaving 14 bases between. The CDR3 nucleotides are TGTGCCAGCAGTTTAAACCGAGGGGCCGGCTCCTACGAGCAGTACGTC. Encoded protein: CASSLNRGAGSYEQYV.

In this sample, this clonotype turned up a few times. The rearrangement uses TRBV9 and TRBJ2-4; no definite D call. The V end lost 5 bases, the J end lost 3 bases, and 12 bases lay between the germline ends. The CDR3 contains 14 residues. Germline-derived CDR1 and CDR2 are SGDLS and YYNGEE. The CDR3 region is CASSGKVVKNIQYF. CDR3 in DNA: TGTGCCAGCAGTGGGAAGGTGGTCAAAAACATTCAGTACTTC.

This clonotype occurred a few times. The V and J genes are TRBV6-2 or TRBV6-3 and TRBJ1-1, with 8 bases aligning to TRBD1. The CDR3 consists of 14 residues. In germline, CDR1 is MNHEY, CDR2 SVGEGT. Trimming removed 7 bases from V and 6 bases from J; junction bases left unmatched: 10. The CDR3 DNA follows: TGTGCCAGCAACCCCTACGCGACAGGGGCTGAAGCTTTCTTT. Its translation is CASNPYATGAEAFF.